The 25 T cell receptor beta chains below come from one sample, sequenced in a study of identical twins. TCRdb re-called the 5' RACE reads through MiXCR, storing one row per CDR3 protein. The table has a few hundred thousand distinct CDR3 sequences, approximately 17% seen once; the top ten hold approximately 12%. Sequenced material: naive T cells sorted from blood. All receptors come from a man over 45 in good health.

This clonotype was recorded a few times. The chain couples TRBV28 to TRBJ1-5; D ambiguous. The V gene's germline CDR1 is MDHEN and CDR2 SYDVKM. V lost 8 bases, J lost 0 bases, and 17 bases lay in between. The CDR3 contains 16 residues. DNA for the CDR3: TGTGCCAGCGCCAGAAAGATCCCATATAGCAATCAGCCCCAGCATTTT. Translation: CASARKIPYSNQPQHF. The variable domain in full, with the rest retrieved from reference TRBV28 and TRBJ1-5, is DVKVTQSSRYLVKRTGEKVFLECVQDMDHENMFWYRQDPGLGLRLIYFSYDVKMKEKGDIPEGYSVSREKKERFSLILESASTNQTSMYLCASARKIPYSNQPQHFGDGTRLSIL.

The chain couples TRBV10-3 to TRBJ2-3; D might be TRBD1 or TRBD2, each matching 5 bases. Between the trimmed V and J ends, which lost 3 bases and 0 bases, there was a span of 22 bases. Germline CDR1 ENHRY, CDR2 SYGVKD. The CDR3 length is 19 residues. CDR3 residues: CAISERGPSRLRSTDTQYF. The CDR3 bases are TGTGCCATCAGTGAACGGGGACCTTCGCGGTTAAGGAGCACAGATACGCAGTATTTT.

This clonotype was detected ten times or more. V is TRBV5-6 and J is TRBJ2-1; D gene ambiguous. The germline gives CDR1 SGHDT, CDR2 YYEEEE. CDR3 length: 11 amino acids. V gave up 3 bases and J gave up 5 bases, with 3 bases separating them. The CDR3 coding sequence is TGTGCCAGCAGCTACAACAATGAGCAGTTCTTC. It is translated as CASSYNNEQFF. The whole variable domain, remainder taken from reference TRBV5-6 and TRBJ2-1, is DAGVTQSPTHLIKTRGQQVTLRCSPKSGHDTVSWYQQALGQGPQFIFQYYEEEERQRGNFPDRFSGHQFPNYSSELNVNALLLGDSALYLCASSYNNEQFFGPGTRLTVL.

Many counts were recorded for this clonotype. The chain recombines TRBV5-1 with TRBJ2-5; the D is unclear. The CDR3 is 13 amino acids. Germline V lookup: CDR1 SGHRS, CDR2 YFSETQ. Trimming pared 2 bases from V and 5 bases from J, leaving 10 bases between. CDR3 region: CASSLGRAETQYF. Here the CDR3 DNA reads TGCGCCAGCAGCTTAGGTCGAGCGGAGACCCAGTACTTC.

This clonotype was picked up a small number of times. The chain uses TRBV27 and TRBJ2-7; 7 bases agree with TRBD1. CDR1 and CDR2 (germline): MNHEY, SMNVEV (reference sequence). The CDR3 runs 13 residues. The V segment lost 5 bases and the J segment 1 base; nucleotides outside the gene matches: 2. CDR3 nucleotide sequence: TGTGCCAGCAGTCAGACAGGGTCCTACGAGCAGTACTTC. Its translation is CASSQTGSYEQYF.

This clonotype has only one observation. In nucleotides, the CDR3 is TGTGCCAGCCTCCAAAGCGGAGTCTCCTACGAGCAGTACTTC. This sequence encodes CASLQSGVSYEQYF. The rearrangement links TRBV5-6 to TRBJ2-7, with D possibly matching TRBD2 (5 bases). The CDR3 runs to 14 residues. Germline CDR1 reads SGHDT; CDR2 reads YYEEEE. Trimming shortened V by 7 bases and J by 0 bases, and 14 bases separated the two germline ends.

CDR3 sequence: CSVVGASNQPQHF. Written as DNA, the CDR3 is TGCAGCGTTGTAGGGGCGAGCAATCAGCCCCAGCATTTT. The rearrangement links TRBV29-1 to TRBJ1-5; weak D call: TRBD1 (5 bases). Germline V gene data show CDR1 as SQVTM and CDR2 as ANQGSEA. The CDR3 is 13 amino acids. V was pared by 4 bases and J by 1 base, with 8 bases between.

The gene calls are TRBV2 and TRBJ2-1; 9 bases agree with TRBD1. The CDR3 is 15 residues long. Germline CDR1 SNHLY, CDR2 FYNNEI. V trimming: 3 bases; J trimming: 6 bases; junction bases outside the gene matches: 6. The CDR3 sequence: CASSDGETGGNEQFF. DNA of the CDR3: TGTGCCAGCAGTGATGGCGAGACAGGGGGCAATGAGCAGTTCTTC.

CDR3 nucleotide sequence: TGTGCCAGCGGGACTAGCGGGGTAGTAAATGAGCAGTTCTTC. Translating it yields CASGTSGVVNEQFF. The chain is built from TRBV7-2 and TRBJ2-1, with TRBD2 identical over 13 bases. CDR1 is SGHTA, CDR2 FQGNSA, per germline. V shed 8 bases and J 7 bases; nucleotides not matched to a gene: 5. The CDR3 consists of 14 residues.

CDR3 DNA sequence: TGTGCCAGCAGTACCGGGCCAAGCGGGGATACGCAGTATTTT. Translated, it gives CASSTGPSGDTQYF. J is TRBJ2-3 and V is TRBV12-3 or TRBV12-4; a possible D gene is TRBD2 (6 bases). V lost 5 bases, J lost 6 bases, and 15 bases lay in between. This CDR3 contains 14 residues.

The rearrangement uses TRBV6-5 and TRBJ2-1; the D gene is possibly TRBD1 (6 bases). CDR3 length equals 15 residues. Per germline, CDR1 MNHEY and CDR2 SVGAGI. V was clipped by 4 bases and J by 13 bases, with 23 bases between them. CDR3 region: CASSLGVGKGGRQFF. In nucleotides, the CDR3 is TGTGCCAGCAGTTTAGGGGTAGGGAAAGGGGGACGACAGTTCTTC.

The chain combines TRBV6-1 with TRBJ1-5; 11 positions match TRBD1. CDR3 size: 14 residues. Looked up from germline, CDR1 is MNHNS and CDR2 is SASEGT. Germline trimming cut 9 bases from V and 3 bases from J; bases unmatched to any gene: 4. The CDR3, as DNA: TGTGCCAGTAGGACAGGGGGCAACAATCAGCCCCAGCATTTT. Its translation is CASRTGGNNQPQHF.

This clonotype was observed many times. The chain uses TRBV5-1 and TRBJ2-7, with 12 nucleotides matching TRBD2. CDR3 length equals 17 residues. V lost 1 base and J lost 2; bases outside the gene matches: 7. Per germline, CDR1 SGHRS and CDR2 YFSETQ. The CDR3 DNA sequence: TGCGCCAGCAGCTTGCCGACTAGCGGGGGAGCGACCTACGAGCAGTACTTC. It encodes CASSLPTSGGATYEQYF.

This chain uses TRBV29-1 with TRBJ2-5, with D possibly TRBD1 on 5 matching bases. V gave up 2 bases and J gave up 2 bases, with 12 bases separating them. In germline, CDR1 is SQVTM, CDR2 ANQGSEA. There are 14 residues in the CDR3. CDR3 sequence: CSVERGQGQETQYF. The CDR3 DNA sequence: TGCAGCGTTGAACGTGGGCAGGGACAAGAGACCCAGTACTTC.

This clonotype turned up a few times. The J gene is TRBJ1-1, the V gene TRBV6-2 or TRBV6-3; D is uncertain. Germline V gene data show CDR1 as MNHEY and CDR2 as SVGEGT. V was trimmed by 6 bases and J by 5 bases, leaving 7 bases between them. This CDR3 is 11 amino acids long. The CDR3 spells CASSDGTEAFF. The CDR3, as DNA: TGTGCCAGCAGCGATGGAACTGAAGCTTTCTTT.

This clonotype showed up just a few times. The V call is TRBV19, the J call TRBJ1-5; 9 nucleotides line up with TRBD1. CDR1 LNHDA and CDR2 SQIVND come from the germline V gene (reference sequence). The CDR3 is 15 residues long. V lost 5 bases to trimming and J lost 7 bases; unmatched junction nucleotides: 9. The CDR3 region has the DNA TGTGCCAGTAGTTCGGGACAGGGAGGGTTCCAGCCCCAGCATTTT. Translation: CASSSGQGGFQPQHF.

The chain has TRBV6-2 or TRBV6-3 and TRBJ2-6; D remains unclear. V was shortened by 3 bases and J by 0 bases, with 6 bases between the two germline ends. Germline CDR1 and CDR2: MNHEY and SVGEGT. The CDR3 consists of 15 residues. CDR3 coding DNA: TGTGCCAGCAGTTATAAGGGCTCTGGGGCCAACGTCCTGACTTTC. It encodes CASSYKGSGANVLTF.

Of note for this clonotype: One end of the junction fails to match germline, which may point to a read error. CDR3 sequence: CSARGLIPAALF. In DNA form, the CDR3 reads TGCAGTGCTAGAGGACTTATACCGGCGGCACTCTTC. The chain carries TRBV20-1 and TRBJ2-7, with D hard to call. From germline, CDR1 is DFQATT and CDR2 SNEGSKA (reference sequence). This CDR3 contains 12 residues.

This clonotype came up a few times. The chain links TRBV20-1 to TRBJ2-3; TRBD1 agrees at 7 bases. This CDR3 is built from 14 residues. Germline CDR1 and CDR2: DFQATT and SNEGSKA (reference sequence). J lost 2 bases, V lost 6 bases, and 8 bases had no gene match. The chain's CDR3 is CSAARQGLTDTQYF. CDR3 bases: TGCAGTGCGGCCCGACAGGGTCTCACAGATACGCAGTATTTT.

The chain carries TRBV5-1 and TRBJ2-1, with 16 bases that match TRBD2. The CDR3 has 18 residues. V gave up 4 bases and J gave up 0 bases; unmatched junction bases: 4. Germline loops: CDR1 SGHRS, CDR2 YFSETQ. The CDR3: CASSGGTSGGDSYNEQFF. The CDR3, as DNA: TGCGCCAGCAGCGGCGGGACTAGCGGGGGGGACTCCTACAATGAGCAGTTCTTC. The full variable domain, completed using reference TRBV5-1 and TRBJ2-1, is KAGVTQTPRYLIKTRGQQVTLSCSPISGHRSVSWYQQTPGQGLQFLFEYFSETQRNKGNFPGRFSGRQFSNSRSEMNVSTLELGDSALYLCASSGGTSGGDSYNEQFFGPGTRLTVL.

This clonotype was seen many times. This chain links TRBV24-1 with TRBJ2-2; D is perhaps TRBD2 (5 bases). Germline V gives CDR1 KGHDR, CDR2 SFDVKD. V shed 2 bases and J shed 4 bases, with 10 bases lying between them. The CDR3 has 15 residues. The CDR3 DNA follows: TGTGCCACCAGTGATTCTACGGGGATCACCGGGGAGCTGTTTTTT. Residues: CATSDSTGITGELFF.

The CDR3 DNA is TGCGCCAGCAGCTTATCCGGGGCCGGGGTCAACACCGGGGAGCTGTTTTTT. This encodes CASSLSGAGVNTGELFF. This chain connects TRBV5-1 to TRBJ2-2, with D perhaps being TRBD1 or TRBD2 (5 bases each). Trimming left V 2 bases short and J 2 bases short, with 16 bases between. This CDR3 region has 17 residues. Per the germline V gene, CDR1 is SGHRS and CDR2 is YFSETQ.

This clonotype was picked up a small number of times. The J gene is TRBJ1-1, the V gene TRBV7-2, with D unclear. The germline V gene encodes CDR1 SGHTA and CDR2 FQGNSA. Trimming cost V 0 bases and J 7 bases, with 12 bases left between them. The CDR3 has 14 residues. The CDR3 coding sequence is TGTGCCAGCAGCTTAGCGGGTCGACAAAATGAAGCTTTCTTT. It encodes CASSLAGRQNEAFF. The complete variable domain, with remaining parts taken from reference TRBV7-2 and TRBJ1-1, reads GAGVSQSPSNKVTEKGKDVELRCDPISGHTALYWYRQSLGQGLEFLIYFQGNSAPDKSGLPSDRFSAERTGGSVSTLTIQRTQQEDSAVYLCASSLAGRQNEAFFGQGTRLTVV.

The chain joins TRBV5-4 to TRBJ2-2; 7 bases fit TRBD2. Germline CDR1 reads SGHNT; CDR2 reads YYREEE (reference sequence). With V trimmed by 3 bases and J by 2 bases, 4 bases remained unmatched. The CDR3 extends over 15 amino acids. CDR3 protein: CASSWDYSNTGELFF. The CDR3 DNA reads TGTGCCAGCAGCTGGGACTATTCCAACACCGGGGAGCTGTTTTTT.

There are a few counts of this clonotype. The chain employs TRBV20-1 and TRBJ2-3, with 8 bases matching TRBD1. Germline values: CDR1 DFQATT, CDR2 SNEGSKA (reference sequence). CDR3 size: 12 residues. V trimming: 5 bases; J trimming: 8 bases; junction bases outside the gene matches: 6. CDR3 nucleotides: TGCAGTGCTGGGACAGGCCTGGGTACGCAGTATTTT. Residues: CSAGTGLGTQYF.